One and the same sample provided the 2 T cell receptor beta chains below, sequenced in a study of blood T cell repertoires in COVID-19. Profiled with immunoSEQ multiplex PCR; TCRdb holds only in-frame clones, not every one. The sample records 300,000 or so clones, roughly 87% being singletons. The material sequenced was PBMCs or T cells enriched from blood (not recorded which). All receptors derive from a woman in her twenties or thirties who had recovered from COVID-19.

J is TRBJ1-2 and V is TRBV25-1; 7 positions agree with TRBD1. Per the germline V gene, CDR1 is MGHDK and CDR2 is SYGVNS. CDR3 length: 13 amino acids. V lost 1 base and J lost 4; bases outside the gene matches: 0. The CDR3 DNA reads as TGTGCCAGCAGTGAATGGGACAGCTATGGCTACACCTTC. This translates into CASSEWDSYGYTF.

This rearrangement joins TRBV5-5 to TRBJ1-5, with 7 positions matching TRBD1. The CDR3 covers 16 residues. Germline CDR1 SGHKS, CDR2 YYEKEE (reference sequence). The junction had 6 bases not matched to a gene; V was cut back by 0 bases and J by 3 bases. The CDR3: CASSLGTGEYNQPQHF. In DNA, the CDR3 is TGTGCCAGCAGCTTGGGGACAGGCGAATACAATCAGCCCCAGCATTTT.